The clone carrying this TCR beta chain was seen ten or more times. Antigen: not known. The CDR3 length is 14 residues. CDR1 is SGHRS, CDR2 YFSETQ, per germline. Trimming removed 6 bases at V and 0 bases at J, with 11 bases between. Via MiXCR, TCRdb re-called the 5' RACE reads, giving one row per CDR3 protein. The sample has 160,000 or so distinct CDR3 sequences; more than 5.5% are singletons. The record originates from a study of T cells after yellow fever vaccination. Study details: The SMART-Seq v4 Ultra Low Input method served to prepare the low-cell-number fractions. Study results and limitations: Most clones from primary vaccination were detected again post-booster (almost 98% CD4, 88% CD8). The CD4 and CD8 compartments had a small share of their clonotypes in common.

The receptor's source is a young man who received the YFV17D yellow fever vaccine. The starting material was CD4+ T cells sorted from PBMCs, obtained 4 to 5 days after the first yellow fever vaccination. The rearrangement links TRBV5-1 to TRBJ2-3; TRBD1 is a possible D gene (5 bases). CDR3 DNA sequence: TGCGCCAGCAATAGGGGTGGAAGCACAGATACGCAGTATTTT. Translation gives CASNRGGSTDTQYF.